This record looks at one T cell receptor (beta chain) sequence and its context. The sample belongs to a study of cytomegalovirus exposure and HLA in healthy donors. 60 Vbeta and 13 Jbeta primers were used in PCR. The repertoire was sequenced with immunoSEQ multiplex PCR; TCRdb's copy has only in-frame clones and lacks some. This repertoire shows roughly 150,000 clones, 73% found once; its top ten account for approximately 5.1%. CDR1 is SGHNT, CDR2 YYREEE, per germline (reference sequence). The V segment lost 3 bases and the J segment 8 bases; nucleotides outside the gene matches: 7. The CDR3 has 14 residues.

The sequencing input was PBMCs. The sequence was obtained from a woman under 30 in good health and CMV-seropositive. The chain joins TRBV5-4 to TRBJ1-4; 7 nucleotides agree with TRBD1. In nucleotides, the CDR3 is TGTGCCAGCAGCTCAGGGGGTTTTCCGGAAAAACTGTTTTTT. Protein: CASSSGGFPEKLFF.